The T cell receptor (beta chain) under discussion was sequenced for a study of T cells expressing NK-cell markers. Notes on this clonotype: Its antigen is still unknown.

The CDR3 consists of 15 residues. CDR1 and CDR2 (germline): SGHNT, YYREEE (reference sequence). From the 5' RACE reads, TCRdb lists one entry per CDR3 protein and no DNA. This table holds 400,000 to 500,000 distinct CDR3 sequences. General study results and limits: NKG2C+ dominant clonotypes from more than 5 donors made up roughly 1.0-7.5% of CD8+ T cells.

This chain uses TRBV5-4 with TRBJ2-1; TCRdb's assignment of TRBD1 cannot be checked, as there is no DNA. The sample was blood T cells: a sorted CD56 or NKG2C T cell subset, CD4+ or CD8+ T cells, or bulk PBMC T cells (not recorded which). The sequence derives from a woman between 18 and 70 years old in good health. The CDR3 region is CASSLGTGTYNEQFF.